This paragraph covers one T cell receptor beta chain sequence. This receptor's antigen is unknown. No much larger clonotype is one base removed from it; base qualities were not supplied. Libraries were built with the immunoSEQ multiplex PCR assay. The multiplex PCR relied on a mix of 60 forward primers for TCR Vbeta segments and 13 reverse primers for TCR Jbeta segments. The CDR3 region of rearranged TCR beta genes was amplified from genomic DNA by a multiplex PCR assay. On the Illumina HiSeq System, the amplified TCR beta libraries were sequenced as 87-base-pair reads. The paper's processing steps were these. Across the roughly 600 repertoires, a later analysis counted 80 million or so unique TCR beta chains, approximately 12 million of which were shared by at least two donors. Raw reads were error-corrected and collapsed into unique sequences by a nearest-neighbor algorithm in which closely related sequences were merged to remove PCR and sequencing errors. Alignment of CDR3 sequences to IMGT reference sequences was used to assign V, D and J gene segments. For a sequence to be retained, a match of at least six nucleotides to both a V gene segment and a J gene segment was required. Rearrangements were called productive when the CDR3 lacked stop codons and stayed in frame with V and J; all others were non-productive. CDR3 was defined according to IMGT convention as the region running from the second conserved V-encoded cysteine to the conserved J-encoded phenylalanine. The earlier analysis of about 560 of the donors excluded any sequence lacking an unambiguous match to a single V gene segment. An earlier analysis of a few hundred of the donors called V segments functional above 56.7% productive rearrangements and segregating when the between-donor standard deviation exceeded 5%. A statistical classification framework was developed to diagnose cytomegalovirus status using the catalog of TCR beta chain sequences. V and J gene assignment, in a later analysis, came from comparing TCR nucleotide sequences with IMGT/GENE-DB human TR gene sequences. The TCRdist pipeline was used in a later analysis to assign CDR3 sequences and most-parsimonious VDJ recombination scenarios. In a later analysis, each TCR beta chain was defined by its CDR3 amino acid sequence together with its V-gene family, and reads lacking a unique V-gene family were excluded. To address suspected cross-contamination and a sequencing artifact, a later analysis removed roughly 580 highly shared, low-generation-probability nucleotide sequences. In a later analysis, a clonal expansion index for each public chain was calculated from normalized within-repertoire ranks of inferred template counts. Generation probabilities in a later analysis came from a VDJ recombination model fitted to out-of-frame rearrangements, and those results were checked against IGoR. In a later analysis, hypergeometric tests were used to score TCR-TCR, TCR-HLA and TCR-CMV co-occurrence, with a repertoire-size bias correction applied to TCR pairs. False discovery rates were estimated in a later analysis by permuting HLA or CMV assignments 20 times. In a later analysis, co-occurring TCRs were grouped using DBSCAN, with TCRdist sequence similarity added in when clustering inside HLA-allele-positive subsets. Repertoires with fewer than 30,000 or more than 120,000 public chains were left out of co-occurrence clustering, as were several repertoires with anomalous nucleotide sharing. In its TCRdb copy, this immuneACCESS table keeps in-frame sequences only and misses some clones. Where compared with another copy, unresolved V genes explain less than half of these, and the others have no known cause. V and J calls and clone size come straight from that table; D and trimming were deduced from the DNA. The sample records 95,000 or so clones, 81% of which are singletons. The ten largest clones take up approximately 4% of the sample.

Taken from the germline V gene, the CDR1 and CDR2 loops are MGHRA and YSYEKL. From the cysteine up to the phenylalanine, the CDR3 has a length of 19 residues. Only the CDR3 DNA is retained, 57 bases long and in frame from the first base. Compared with germline, V lacks 0 bases and J lacks 2 bases; bases without a gene match: 8. The cohort was made up of 666 healthy bone marrow donors. At the time of sampling, all cohort members were nominally healthy, though unrecorded immune exposures were likely present. The donor was CMV seropositive and was included in the group of some 290 seropositive cohort members. Each donor provided a peripheral blood sample, and peripheral blood mononuclear cells were used for TCR beta sequencing. The Qiagen DNeasy Blood Extraction Kit was used to extract genomic DNA from the blood cell samples. The data stem from a study of cytomegalovirus exposure and HLA in healthy donors (dated by TCRdb to about 2017). With regard to the full study: In an earlier analysis of 550 to 750 of the donors, under 300 Gb of sequence data and approximately 100 million unique TCR beta sequences from 150 million to 200 million T cells were reported. Among under 450 genotyped donors of the cohort, an average of approximately 240,000 unique TCR beta nucleotide sequences were sequenced per donor, roughly 20% of them non-productive. Four or five DR-DQ haplotypes were handled as single units for association and clustering because linkage in the cohort was strong. The study aimed to test whether cataloging public T cell receptors could reveal signatures of past pathogen exposure. Both class I and class II loci were covered by HLA typing, at four-digit resolution. An early release that covered 500 to 800 HLA-typed donors contained approximately 290 gigabases of sequencing data and around 85 million unique TCR sequences. To predict cytomegalovirus infection status, the study combined high-throughput TCR immunosequencing, statistical association of individual TCRs with disease status, and machine learning. Genome-wide SNP genotypes for about 65% of the roughly 670 donors were used in a later genetic analysis, which treated that subset as a discovery cohort. An earlier analysis of around 640 of the donors used high-throughput TCR beta sequencing to judge whether each TCR beta V gene segment behaved as functional or pseudogenic. All discovery cohort repertoires had been generated on a single sequencing platform. A separate validation cohort of some 130 different subjects was used in addition to the approximately 670-subject first cohort. The later analysis used no new phenotypic data to find candidate immune exposures, relying instead on TCR beta sequences and their occurrence across donors. A later analysis re-analyzed previously published TCR beta repertoires from roughly 600 donors and added high-resolution HLA genotyping to study TCR occurrence patterns. The study used immunosequencing to profile the T cell repertoires of 666 subjects and linked those repertoires to cytomegalovirus serostatus. The genetic ancestry cluster associated with self-reported Caucasian donors included over 65% of the 398 genotyped donors. Alongside the repertoire data, information on donor age, sex, ethnicity and CMV serostatus was compiled. Typing coverage varied by locus: roughly 629-630 donors for A, B, C, DRB1 and DQB1; approximately 560 for DQA1; nearly 610 for DPA1; more than 450 for DPB1.

The paper's findings and limits, for the study overall: Several of the top co-occurrence clusters appeared to be linked to parvovirus B19, influenza, CMV and Epstein-Barr virus, according to a later analysis. HLA typing was unavailable for some donors at each locus, so association tests used only the typed subset. In a later genetic analysis, a missense DCLRE1C variant was associated with V-gene and J-gene trimming of TCR beta chains, and the association was replicated in an independent cohort. Some IMGT-functional V segments, including TRBV6-2 and TRBV6-3, could not be distinguished by the 87-base-pair reads and were therefore excluded. In vitro tests confirmed that a few of the cytomegalovirus-associated TCR beta chains recognize cytomegalovirus antigens. In a later analysis, 16,951 TCR beta sequences were associated with specific HLA alleles at a false discovery rate of 0.05. In this cohort, only TCR beta chains were sequenced, and detectable features were limited by the absence of alpha or paired-chain data. A further reported finding was that TCR beta sequences accurately predicted the HLA-A and HLA-B alleles for most subjects in the first cohort. Strong co-occurrence of HLA alleles, especially DR and DQ, made assigning TCR associations to individual alleles difficult. Immune exposure information for the cohort was limited to CMV serostatus. A total of around 150 TCR beta chains were listed by the study as associated with cytomegalovirus. A cluster of highly shared sequence variants was judged likely to represent a technical artifact of the sequencing pipeline. In a later genetic analysis, fewer N-insertions in productive TCRs were reported among donors in an Asian-associated ancestry cluster than the approximately 630-donor mean. In a later analysis, HLA-associated TCR beta chains were found to be more clonally expanded and to have lower generation probabilities than equally common non-associated chains. A later analysis found that TCR association rates varied across HLA loci, with DRB1 alleles showing the most associated TCRs and HLA-C alleles the fewest. Seventeen rarely observed V segments, including chromosome 9 orphons, were excluded from the earlier analysis of some 590 of the donors because counts were too low. The presence/absence analyses assumed that sequencing depth was roughly uniform across donors, and that assumption may not be true. Linkage disequilibrium might explain the correlated functional status among segregating V segments, but an unknown experimental factor could not be excluded. According to a later analysis, most CMV-associated TCR beta chains appeared to be HLA-restricted, and the HLA associations seemed to be driven largely by CMV exposure. The classifier was reported to diagnose cytomegalovirus status with high specificity and sensitivity in both the original cohort and the validation cohort. In an earlier analysis of over 550 of the donors, most TCR beta V segments were observed in productive rearrangements about 87% or about 30% of the time, broadly matching IMGT annotations. Across donors, most TCR sequences were observed very rarely, whereas some public TCRs were present in many individuals. It was suggested by the authors that the approach could potentially be generalized to other disease states and immunological phenotypes.

This TCR derives from a woman in her 70s in good health and CMV-seropositive. Sequencing input: PBMCs. The V and J genes are TRBV4-1 and TRBJ2-3; 13 bases in between match TRBD2. The CDR3 region reads CASSQDAWTSGSITDTQYF. The nucleotides read TGCGCCAGCAGCCAAGATGCGTGGACTAGCGGGAGTATCACAGATACGCAGTATTTT.